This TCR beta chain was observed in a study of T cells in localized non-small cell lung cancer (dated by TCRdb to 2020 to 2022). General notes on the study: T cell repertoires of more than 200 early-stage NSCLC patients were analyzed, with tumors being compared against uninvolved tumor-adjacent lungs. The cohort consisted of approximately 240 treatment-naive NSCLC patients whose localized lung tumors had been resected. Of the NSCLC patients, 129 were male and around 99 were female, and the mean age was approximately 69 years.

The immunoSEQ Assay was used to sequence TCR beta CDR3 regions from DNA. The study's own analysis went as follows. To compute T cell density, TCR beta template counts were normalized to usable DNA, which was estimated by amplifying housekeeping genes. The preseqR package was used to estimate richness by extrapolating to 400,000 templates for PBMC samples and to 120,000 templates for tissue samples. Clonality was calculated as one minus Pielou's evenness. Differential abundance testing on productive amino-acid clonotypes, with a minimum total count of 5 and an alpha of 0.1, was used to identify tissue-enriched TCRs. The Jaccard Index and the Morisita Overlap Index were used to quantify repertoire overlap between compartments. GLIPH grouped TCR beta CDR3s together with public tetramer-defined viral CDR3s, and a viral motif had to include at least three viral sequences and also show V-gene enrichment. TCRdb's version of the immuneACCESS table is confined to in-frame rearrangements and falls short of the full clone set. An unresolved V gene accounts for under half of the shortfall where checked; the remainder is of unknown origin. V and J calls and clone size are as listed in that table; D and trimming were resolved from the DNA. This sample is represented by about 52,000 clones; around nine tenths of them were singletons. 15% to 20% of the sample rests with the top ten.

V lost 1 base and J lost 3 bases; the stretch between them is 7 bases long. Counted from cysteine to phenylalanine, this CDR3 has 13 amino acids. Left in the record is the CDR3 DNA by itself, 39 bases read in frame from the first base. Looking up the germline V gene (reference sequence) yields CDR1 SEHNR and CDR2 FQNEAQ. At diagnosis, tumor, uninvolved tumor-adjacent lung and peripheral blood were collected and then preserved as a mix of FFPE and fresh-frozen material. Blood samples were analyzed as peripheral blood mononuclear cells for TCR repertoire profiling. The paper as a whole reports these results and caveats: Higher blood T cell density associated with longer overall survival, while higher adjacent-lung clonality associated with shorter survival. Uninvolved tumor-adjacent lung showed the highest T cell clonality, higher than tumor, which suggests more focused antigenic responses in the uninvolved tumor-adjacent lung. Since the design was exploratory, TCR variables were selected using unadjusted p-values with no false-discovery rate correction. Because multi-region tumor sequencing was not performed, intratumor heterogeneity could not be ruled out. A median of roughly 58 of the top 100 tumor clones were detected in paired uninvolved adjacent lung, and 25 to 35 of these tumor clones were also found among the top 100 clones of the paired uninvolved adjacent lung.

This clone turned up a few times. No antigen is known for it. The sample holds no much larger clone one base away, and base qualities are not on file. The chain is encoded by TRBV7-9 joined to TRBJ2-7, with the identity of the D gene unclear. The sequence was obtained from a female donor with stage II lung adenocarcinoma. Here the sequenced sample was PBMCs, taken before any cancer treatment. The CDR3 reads CASSLERLYEQYF. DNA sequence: TGTGCCAGCAGCTTAGAACGGCTCTACGAGCAGTACTTC.